Listed here is a single T cell receptor (beta chain). The sample has other DNA sequences that encode this CDR3 too. Germline loops: CDR1 MNHEY, CDR2 SVGAGI. The CDR3 consists of 12 residues. V lost 5 bases, J lost 4 bases, and 8 bases lay in between. This specimen comes from a study of shared clonotypes between healthy human individuals. Study-level information: The plates for each donor numbered three CD4 naive, three CD4 memory, two CD8 naive and one CD8 memory.

Assay runs were performed at deep level. In the study's own analysis: Sequence data from immunoSEQ were junction-only and lacked quality scores; consequently, filtering differed. The data were produced by immunoSEQ multiplex PCR, yet TCRdb's version contains in-frame clones alone and is incomplete. From that table come the V and J calls and clone size; the DNA was used to work out D and trimming. The sample holds roughly 2.5 million clones, around 90% seen once. This receptor was taken from a young man in good health. V is TRBV6-5 and J is TRBJ2-5; the D is unclear. Sequenced sample: naive CD4+ T cells sorted from blood. Described subset: CD45RA+ positively selected. CDR3 in DNA: TGTGCCAGCAGTACCCCGGGAGAGACCCAGTACTTC. It is translated as CASSTPGETQYF.